This T cell receptor (beta chain) was documented in a study of cytomegalovirus exposure and HLA in healthy donors. Trimming stripped 3 bases from V and 4 bases from J, with 12 bases between. The germline V gene encodes CDR1 MGHDK and CDR2 SYGVNS. This CDR3 comprises 14 residues. A note on this clone: Its antigen is unidentified.

Whole-study findings and limits: Earlier analysis looked at TCR beta V segments, and most were productive about 90% or about 30% of the time. Through in vitro validation, three CMV-associated chains were shown to be specific for CMV antigens.

PCR was performed using 60 Vbeta and 13 Jbeta primers. The data were produced by immunoSEQ multiplex PCR, yet TCRdb's version contains in-frame clones alone and is incomplete. The data contain around 65,000 clones, roughly 75% of them singletons. The specimen sequenced was PBMCs. The sequence was obtained from a woman aged 25-40 years in good health and CMV-seronegative. V gene TRBV25-1 combines with J gene TRBJ2-5; D perhaps matches TRBD1 (6 bases). CDR3 protein: CASSDRGKGETQYF. As DNA, the CDR3 is TGTGCCAGCAGTGACAGGGGCAAGGGAGAGACCCAGTACTTC.